This paragraph covers one T cell receptor beta chain sequence. This clonotype was detected once. Its antigen target is currently unknown. No base-level quality is on record; no much larger clone is a single base apart. A single read is weak support. Library creation used 5' RACE. Sequencing took place on an Illumina HiSeq 2000. A universal primer binding site was added through template switching, and the final cDNA carried a unique molecular identifier so that TCR cDNA molecules could be counted accurately. Specific primers in the conserved constant-segment region were used to synthesize first-strand cDNA for the TCR alpha and beta chains. Each cDNA library was double barcoded, with a SMART-Mk sample barcode plus Illumina barcodes, to control for contamination. TruSeq adapter sequences, together with Illumina sample barcodes, were added in two successive PCR steps. The Illumina HiSeq platform was used with custom primers to sequence TCR alpha and beta cDNA libraries. Turning to the authors' computational methods: Raw reads were processed with MiGEC to extract unique molecular identifiers, and MiXCR was used to determine CDR3 positions. For each individual, recombination models were inferred using an EM algorithm with the repgenHMM and IGoR tools. Shared clonotypes were analyzed with the tcR package in R, and sharing was normalized by the product of cloneset sizes. To study raw recombination free of thymic and clonal selection effects, out-of-frame nonproductive sequences were analyzed. TCRdb reprocessing: public reads trimmed at Q25 with fastp, clones called with MiXCR, in-frame beta chains kept. When rows share a CDR3 protein, they turn into one entry using the most common DNA and genes. The V and J calls and clone size come from TCRdb's table, not from the authors' own analysis. A total of under 500,000 distinct CDR3 sequences appear in this sample, around an eighth of them only once. Approximately 0.9% of the sample lies in the top ten.

All donors were healthy Caucasians. The twin cohort comprised three pairs of female monozygotic twins, all aged about 18 to 29 years. Positive isolation kits from Invitrogen were used to isolate CD4+ and CD8+ T cell populations. From the cysteine up to the phenylalanine, the CDR3 has a length of 18 residues. Of the read, only the CDR3 DNA is kept; its 54 bases are in frame from base 1. V has 6 bases trimmed and J has 5 bases trimmed; junction bases matching no gene number 18. The germline V gene sets CDR1 to ENHRY and CDR2 to SYGVKD. This entry belongs to a study of identical twins listed by TCRdb under 2016. Regarding the study in general: To test whether fetal clonotypes persist, the study used deep sequencing on TCR alpha and beta repertoires from monozygotic twins, unrelated adults of various ages, and cord blood. Replicate twin experiments were performed at different times using different library preparation protocols to rule out contamination. The full study reports these points: Excess twin sharing in beta out-of-frame sequences was weaker because fewer shared sequences lowered the signal-to-noise ratio. Because the same donors could not be followed over many years, the conclusions relied on cross-sectional statistical analysis. Recombination models systematically underestimated out-of-frame TCR alpha sharing in monozygotic twins but agreed with sharing between unrelated individuals. Compared with coincidental sharing between unrelated individuals, an excess of low generation-probability sequences was observed among out-of-frame TCR alpha sequences shared between twins. Zero-insertion analyses could be partly confounded by invariant T cells such as MAIT and iNKT, though diverse VJ usage argued against such confounding for most clonotypes. Abundant cord blood beta clonotypes had fewer insertions, young adult naive repertoires showed a similar but weaker trend, and memory repertoires showed no such trend.

These data were also reused for a study on yellow fever vaccine responses in identical twins. Looking at the second paper: The T cell response to vaccination in identical twins was reported by the authors to appear partly convergent and partly personalized. Focusing on identical twins, the study followed the T cell clones that responded to the vaccine, and did so with precision.

The specimen sequenced was CD4+ T cells sorted from blood. The chain joins TRBV10-3 to TRBJ2-2; 7 junctional bases match TRBD1. The TCR sequence derives from a woman aged 18-29 years in good health. The bases read TGTGCCATCAGCCGGGGTTCTCTGGGACAGCGAATTACCGGGGAGCTGTTTTTT. Its amino acids are CAISRGSLGQRITGELFF.